This TCR beta chain came from a study of cytomegalovirus exposure and HLA in healthy donors (dated by TCRdb to 2016 to 2017). With respect to the entire study: In an earlier analysis of 587 of the donors, 276 Gb of sequence data and 117 million unique TCR beta sequences from roughly 190 million T cells were reported. Roughly 320 gigabases of sequencing data and around 80 million unique TCR sequences made up an early release that covered some 640 HLA-typed donors. In the later analysis, no new phenotypic data were used to find candidate immune exposures; instead, reliance was placed on TCR beta sequences and their occurrence across donors. Among the roughly 380 genotyped donors, approximately 82% belonged to the genetic ancestry cluster associated with self-reported Caucasian donors. A later genetic analysis used genome-wide SNP genotypes for about three fifths of the 666 donors, treating that subset as a discovery cohort. Along with the roughly 700-subject first cohort, a separate validation cohort of over a hundred different subjects was used. The study aimed to test whether signatures of past pathogen exposure could be identified by cataloging public T cell receptors. In an earlier analysis of more than 550 of the donors, high-throughput TCR beta sequencing was used to judge whether each TCR beta V gene segment behaved as functional or pseudogenic. Class I and class II HLA loci were covered by the typing at four-digit resolution. Donor age, sex, ethnicity and CMV serostatus were collected together with the repertoire data. In a later analysis, previously published TCR beta repertoires from 550 to 700 donors were re-analyzed and high-resolution HLA genotyping was added so that TCR occurrence patterns could be studied. The study profiled the T cell repertoires of some 610 subjects by immunosequencing and related them to cytomegalovirus serostatus. To predict cytomegalovirus infection status, the study combined high-throughput TCR immunosequencing, statistical association of individual TCRs with disease status, and machine learning. On average, 235,054 unique TCR beta nucleotide sequences were sequenced per donor among 300 to 500 genotyped donors of the cohort, with approximately 18% of those sequences being non-productive. The number of typed donors differed by locus: about 620-630 for A, B, C, DRB1 and DQB1; approximately 540 for DQA1; about 600 for DPA1; and around 490 for DPB1. Every repertoire in the discovery cohort had been generated on one and the same sequencing platform. Because of strong linkage in the cohort, four to six DR-DQ haplotypes were treated as single units for association and clustering.

A remark on this clone: The target of this receptor is not known. The sample holds no much larger clone one base away, and base qualities are not on file.

Preparation of the library involved the immunoSEQ multiplex PCR assay. For the multiplex PCR, a mixture combining 60 forward primers for TCR Vbeta segments and 13 reverse primers for TCR Jbeta segments was used. A multiplex PCR assay on genomic DNA amplified the CDR3 region of rearranged TCR beta genes. The Illumina HiSeq System was used to sequence the amplified TCR beta libraries as 87-base-pair reads. Turning to the authors' computational methods: In a later analysis, 77 million or so unique TCR beta chains were counted across the roughly 610 repertoires, and some 10 million of these chains were shared by at least two donors. A nearest-neighbor algorithm error-corrected the raw reads and collapsed the reads into unique sequences, merging closely related sequences to remove PCR and sequencing errors. CDR3 sequences were aligned to IMGT reference sequences to assign V, D and J gene segments. For a sequence to be retained, at least a six-nucleotide match to both a V gene segment and a J gene segment was required. A rearrangement counted as productive if the CDR3 had no stop codons and remained in frame with V and J, and every other rearrangement counted as non-productive. CDR3 was defined according to IMGT convention as the region running from the second conserved V-encoded cysteine to the conserved J-encoded phenylalanine. Sequences without an unambiguous match to a single V gene segment were excluded from the earlier analysis of several hundred of the donors. In an earlier analysis of 587 of the donors, V segments were called functional above 56.7% productive rearrangements and were called segregating when the between-donor standard deviation exceeded 5%. A statistical classification framework was built to diagnose cytomegalovirus status from the catalog of TCR beta chain sequences. V and J gene assignment, in a later analysis, came from comparing TCR nucleotide sequences with IMGT/GENE-DB human TR gene sequences. In a later analysis, CDR3 sequences and most-parsimonious VDJ recombination scenarios were assigned using the TCRdist pipeline. In a later analysis, each TCR beta chain was defined by its CDR3 amino acid sequence together with its V-gene family, and reads lacking a unique V-gene family were excluded. To address suspected cross-contamination and a sequencing artifact, a later analysis removed under 600 highly shared, low-generation-probability nucleotide sequences. For each public chain, a later analysis derived a clonal expansion index from normalized ranks of inferred template counts within each repertoire. Generation probabilities in a later analysis came from a VDJ recombination model fitted to out-of-frame rearrangements, and those results were checked against IGoR. In a later analysis, hypergeometric tests were used to score TCR-TCR, TCR-HLA and TCR-CMV co-occurrence, with a repertoire-size bias correction applied to TCR pairs. False discovery rates were estimated in a later analysis by permuting HLA or CMV assignments 20 times. In a later analysis, co-occurring TCRs were grouped using DBSCAN, and TCRdist sequence similarity was added for clustering within HLA-allele-positive subsets. Repertoires with fewer than 30,000 or more than 120,000 public chains were left out of co-occurrence clustering, as were several repertoires with anomalous nucleotide sharing. Not all clones reach the TCRdb copy of this immuneACCESS table, which keeps in-frame sequences only. Checked studies attribute under half of the gap to unresolved V genes and leave the rest unexplained. V and J calls and clone size are copied from that table; D and trimming were computed from the DNA. The sample records some 170,000 clones, 81% of which are singletons. Clones ranked in the top ten supply roughly 4.9% of the sample.

What the study reported, not specific to this receptor: Because HLA typing was missing for some donors at each locus, association tests included only the typed subset. In a later analysis, TCR association rates were found to vary across HLA loci, with the most associated TCRs seen for DRB1 alleles and the fewest for HLA-C alleles. A group of highly shared sequence variants was considered likely to be a technical artifact of the sequencing pipeline. Correlated functional status among segregating V segments might be attributable to linkage disequilibrium, but an unknown experimental factor could not be ruled out. A further reported finding was that TCR beta sequences accurately predicted the HLA-A and HLA-B alleles for most subjects in the first cohort. Three of the identified cytomegalovirus-associated TCR beta chains were confirmed in vitro to be specific for cytomegalovirus antigens. In this cohort, only TCR beta chains were sequenced, and detectable features were limited by the absence of alpha or paired-chain data. In an earlier analysis of a few hundred of the donors, most TCR beta V segments were observed in productive rearrangements about 87% or about 30% of the time, broadly matching IMGT annotations. The classifier was reported to diagnose cytomegalovirus status with high specificity and sensitivity in both the original and validation cohorts. The study listed 150 to 200 TCR beta chains as associated with cytomegalovirus. Specific HLA alleles were associated with about 17,000 TCR beta sequences at a false discovery rate of 0.05 in a later analysis. A later analysis found that HLA-associated TCR beta chains were more clonally expanded and had lower generation probabilities than equally common non-associated chains. Sequencing depth was assumed to be roughly uniform across donors in the presence/absence analyses, though that assumption may not hold. V-gene and J-gene trimming of TCR beta chains was associated with a missense DCLRE1C variant in a later genetic analysis, and the association was replicated in an independent cohort. It was suggested by the authors that the approach could potentially be generalized to other disease states and immunological phenotypes. Most TCR sequences were observed very rarely across donors, whereas some public TCRs were present in many individuals. According to a later analysis, parvovirus B19, influenza, CMV and Epstein-Barr virus appeared linked to several top co-occurrence clusters. A later genetic analysis reported fewer N-insertions in productive TCRs among donors in an Asian-associated ancestry cluster than the roughly 720-donor mean. When HLA alleles, especially DR and DQ, strongly co-occurred, TCR associations were difficult to assign to individual alleles. The only immune exposure information available for the cohort was CMV serostatus. According to a later analysis, most CMV-associated TCR beta chains appeared to be HLA-restricted, and the HLA associations seemed to be driven largely by CMV exposure. Some IMGT-functional V segments, including TRBV6-2 and TRBV6-3, could not be told apart with the 87-base-pair reads, so those segments were excluded. Because counts were too low, seventeen rarely observed V segments, including chromosome 9 orphons, were excluded from the earlier analysis of 587 of the donors.

In total, 630 or so healthy bone marrow donors made up the cohort. Cohort members were all nominally healthy when sampled, although unrecorded immune exposures were likely present. The donor tested CMV seropositive and was one of the 289 seropositive cohort members. A peripheral blood sample was collected from each donor, and TCR beta sequencing was performed on peripheral blood mononuclear cells. The Qiagen DNeasy Blood Extraction Kit was used to extract genomic DNA from the blood cell samples. Here V drops 5 bases and J drops 5 bases, and the junction holds 10 bases not matched to any gene. Looking up the germline V gene yields CDR1 MNHEY and CDR2 SVGAGI. The CDR3 runs 15 residues from the cysteine to the phenylalanine. Only the CDR3 region is kept as DNA, spanning 45 bases read in frame from base 1.

This sequence uses TRBV6-5 and TRBJ2-5, with 8 middle bases fitting TRBD1. The receptor comes from a woman aged 18 to 35 in good health and CMV-seropositive. Sample: PBMCs. This receptor carries the CDR3 CASSRWTGKGETQYF. The nucleotide sequence reads as follows: TGTGCCAGCAGTAGATGGACAGGGAAGGGGGAGACCCAGTACTTC.